The next 17 T cell receptor beta chains were all read from a single sample in a study of blood T cell repertoires in COVID-19. The table came from immunoSEQ multiplex PCR; TCRdb's copy has only in-frame clones and leaves some out. The table has fewer than 250,000 clones, 70% to 85% seen once; the top ten hold 3.2%. Input material: PBMCs or T cells enriched from blood (not recorded which). The origin of the receptors is a woman aged 25 to 39 who had recovered from COVID-19.

The V gene is TRBV18, the J gene TRBJ1-5, with D perhaps matching TRBD1 (6 bases). The germline V gene has CDR1 KGHSH and CDR2 LQKENI. The CDR3 contains 14 residues. V lost 5 bases, J lost 4 bases, and 12 bases lay in between. In DNA form, the CDR3 reads TGTGCCAGCTCAATCGACAGGAATAATCAGCCCCAGCATTTT. Its protein is CASSIDRNNQPQHF.

This chain links TRBV3-1 (or the pseudogene TRBV3-2) with TRBJ1-1; 7 nucleotides line up with TRBD1. Germline assignment: CDR1 LGHDT and CDR2 YNNKEL (reference sequence). This CDR3 region has 15 residues. Trimming took 4 bases from V and 4 from J; bases not matched to a gene: 9. CDR3 DNA: TGTGCCAGCAGCCTTTTACAGGGGATGGGCACTGAAGCTTTCTTT. It codes for CASSLLQGMGTEAFF.

This clone was seen once. This chain joins TRBV5-4 and TRBJ2-5; D gene uncertain. With 1 base removed from V and 5 bases from J, the gap between germline ends came to 12 bases. This CDR3 comprises 14 residues. Germline assignment: CDR1 SGHNT and CDR2 YYREEE (reference sequence). The DNA for the CDR3 is TGTGCCAGCAGCTTGATTATGGCAGGCGAGACCCAGTACTTC. It specifies CASSLIMAGETQYF.

A few counts support this clone. The rearrangement joins TRBV27 to TRBJ2-3; tentatively, D is TRBD2 (6 bases). Germline loops: CDR1 MNHEY, CDR2 SMNVEV (reference sequence). V dropped 5 bases and J dropped 13 bases, with 22 bases sitting between them. The CDR3 sequence is 14 residues long. CDR3 in DNA: TGTGCCAGCAGTGGGGGGAACTGGCTGGGGTTGGAGTATTTT. Translation gives CASSGGNWLGLEYF.

This clone was picked up one time. This sequence joins TRBV7-2 and TRBJ1-3, with 8 bases aligning to TRBD1. This CDR3 is 16 amino acids long. CDR1 and CDR2 from the germline V gene are SGHTA and FQGNSA. V gave up 0 bases and J gave up 8 bases; unmatched junction bases: 9. CDR3 residues: CASSLAQGAGQHTIYF. The CDR3 nucleotides read TGTGCCAGCAGCTTAGCGCAGGGGGCCGGACAGCACACCATATATTTT.

The chain combines TRBV7-2 with TRBJ2-5, with D possibly matching TRBD1 (5 bases). Germline assignment: CDR1 SGHTA and CDR2 FQGNSA. Deletions cut 0 bases from V and 2 bases from J, with 10 bases between. The CDR3 has 15 amino acids. The CDR3 loop reads CASSLAAAGQETQYF. The CDR3 DNA reads as TGTGCCAGCAGCTTAGCCGCGGCAGGGCAAGAGACCCAGTACTTC.

The V and J genes are TRBV14 and TRBJ2-5, with D possibly matching TRBD2 (5 bases). Germline lookup yields CDR1 SGHDN and CDR2 FVKESK. V was cut by 0 bases and J by 3 bases, with 17 bases left in between. This CDR3 has 17 amino acids. This chain's CDR3 is CASSQDWATRREETQYF. CDR3 nucleotides: TGTGCCAGCAGCCAAGATTGGGCAACTAGAAGGGAAGAGACCCAGTACTTC.

This clone has more than one count but fewer than ten. The chain links TRBV4-1 to TRBJ1-1; unclear D gene. Trimming removed 4 bases from V and 0 bases from J, with 15 bases in between. The CDR3 totals 16 residues. Germline CDR1 and CDR2: MGHRA and YSYEKL. The CDR3 region is CASSRRYLLMNTEAFF. The DNA for the CDR3 is TGCGCCAGCAGCCGAAGATACTTACTCATGAACACTGAAGCTTTCTTT.

This clone has only a few counts. V and J are TRBV5-1 and TRBJ1-2, with D hard to call. The CDR3 is made up of 14 amino acids. Germline CDR1 SGHRS, CDR2 YFSETQ. With 4 bases removed from V and 8 bases from J, the gap between germline ends came to 18 bases. CDR3 sequence reads: CASSPGEASAGYTF. The CDR3 DNA sequence: TGCGCCAGCAGCCCCGGGGAGGCTTCGGCAGGCTACACCTTC.

J is TRBJ2-7 and V is TRBV28; TRBD1 agrees at 7 bases. CDR3 length equals 14 residues. Trimming cost V 3 bases and J 2 bases; bases outside gene matches: 4. CDR1 is MDHEN and CDR2 is SYDVKM in the germline V gene. In DNA, the CDR3 is TGTGCCAGCAGTTTTTGGGACAGAACCTACGAGCAGTACTTC. Translating gives CASSFWDRTYEQYF.

This clone was recorded only once. The CDR3 spells CASKVTGGDYETQYF. DNA for the CDR3: TGTGCCAGCAAGGTCACAGGGGGCGATTATGAGACCCAGTACTTC. V usage is TRBV5-5 and J usage is TRBJ2-5; 9 positions match TRBD1. This CDR3 has 15 residues. In germline, CDR1 is SGHKS, CDR2 YYEKEE (reference sequence). J lost 5 bases, V lost 6 bases, and 11 bases had no gene match.

The J gene is TRBJ1-2, the V gene TRBV29-1; D might be TRBD1 (5 bases). Germline CDR1 is SQVTM and CDR2 is ANQGSEA. The length of the CDR3 is 13 residues. Written as DNA, the CDR3 is TGCACCACTCCCGGGGGACGAGTATATGGCTACACCTTC. It is translated as CTTPGGRVYGYTF.

The gene calls are TRBV27 and TRBJ2-1; 12 nucleotides align to TRBD2. This CDR3 contains 16 residues. V shed 2 bases and J 8 bases; nucleotides not matched to a gene: 7. Germline loops: CDR1 MNHEY, CDR2 SMNVEV (reference sequence). CDR3 amino acids: CASSLRTSGKVHEQFF. In DNA, the CDR3 is TGTGCCAGCAGTTTAAGGACTAGCGGGAAGGTCCATGAGCAGTTCTTC.

V and J are TRBV28 and TRBJ2-3; possible D gene TRBD1, 6 bases. Trimming removed 5 bases from V and 0 bases from J, with 15 bases in between. Germline-derived CDR1 and CDR2 are MDHEN and SYDVKM. This CDR3 contains 16 residues. The CDR3 DNA follows: TGTGCCAGCAGTCACCCGGACAGAACTAGCACAGATACGCAGTATTTT. This translates into CASSHPDRTSTDTQYF.

The genes are TRBV30 and TRBJ1-6; the D gene is possibly TRBD1 (6 bases). Trimming took 0 bases from V and 5 from J, leaving 8 bases between them. Germline CDR1 GTSNPN, CDR2 SVGIG (reference sequence). The CDR3 runs 14 residues. The CDR3 region is CAWSVTGNNSPLHF. Here the CDR3 DNA reads TGTGCCTGGAGTGTAACAGGGAATAATTCACCCCTCCACTTT.

This chain links TRBV7-9 with TRBJ1-5; no clear D gene. This CDR3 is 13 amino acids long. V lost 5 bases and J lost 5, with 10 bases in between. Per the germline V gene, CDR1 is SEHNR and CDR2 is FQNEAQ (reference sequence). CDR3 amino acids: CASSPRTDQPQHF. The CDR3 DNA is TGTGCCAGCAGCCCCCGGACTGATCAGCCCCAGCATTTT.

The chain has TRBV7-2 and TRBJ2-4; 7 bases agree with TRBD2. Germline CDR1 and CDR2: SGHTA and FQGNSA. Losses at the gene ends were 0 bases for V and 0 bases for J; bases not matched to a gene: 5. This CDR3 is 17 amino acids long. The CDR3 loop reads CASSLAASGLAKNIQYF. The CDR3 DNA is TGTGCCAGCAGCTTAGCAGCTAGCGGTTTAGCCAAAAACATTCAGTACTTC.